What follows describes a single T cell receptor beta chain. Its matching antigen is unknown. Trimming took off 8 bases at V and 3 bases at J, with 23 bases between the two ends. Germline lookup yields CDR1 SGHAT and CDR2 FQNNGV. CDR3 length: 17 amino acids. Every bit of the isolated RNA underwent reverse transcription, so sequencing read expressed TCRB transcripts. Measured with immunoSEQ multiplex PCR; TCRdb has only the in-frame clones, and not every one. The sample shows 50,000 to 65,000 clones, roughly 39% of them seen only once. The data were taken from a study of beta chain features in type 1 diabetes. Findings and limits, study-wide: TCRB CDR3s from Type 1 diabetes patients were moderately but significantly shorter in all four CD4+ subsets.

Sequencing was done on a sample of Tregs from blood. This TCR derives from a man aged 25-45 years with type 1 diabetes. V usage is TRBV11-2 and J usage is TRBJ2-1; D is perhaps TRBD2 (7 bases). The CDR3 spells CASSLRGGRDSYNEQFF. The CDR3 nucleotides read TGTGCCAGCTCTCTGAGGGGGGGTAGGGATAGCTACAATGAGCAGTTCTTC.